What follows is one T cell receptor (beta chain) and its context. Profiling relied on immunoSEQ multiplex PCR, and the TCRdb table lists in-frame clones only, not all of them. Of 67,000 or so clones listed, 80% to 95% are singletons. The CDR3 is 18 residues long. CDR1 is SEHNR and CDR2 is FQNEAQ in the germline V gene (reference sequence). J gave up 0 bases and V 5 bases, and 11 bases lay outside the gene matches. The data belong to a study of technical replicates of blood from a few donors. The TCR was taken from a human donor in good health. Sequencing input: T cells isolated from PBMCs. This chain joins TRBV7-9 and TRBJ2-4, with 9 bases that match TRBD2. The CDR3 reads CASSPPLRGGLAKNIQYF. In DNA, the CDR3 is TGTGCCAGCAGCCCGCCCTTGCGGGGGGGGCTAGCCAAAAACATTCAGTACTTC.